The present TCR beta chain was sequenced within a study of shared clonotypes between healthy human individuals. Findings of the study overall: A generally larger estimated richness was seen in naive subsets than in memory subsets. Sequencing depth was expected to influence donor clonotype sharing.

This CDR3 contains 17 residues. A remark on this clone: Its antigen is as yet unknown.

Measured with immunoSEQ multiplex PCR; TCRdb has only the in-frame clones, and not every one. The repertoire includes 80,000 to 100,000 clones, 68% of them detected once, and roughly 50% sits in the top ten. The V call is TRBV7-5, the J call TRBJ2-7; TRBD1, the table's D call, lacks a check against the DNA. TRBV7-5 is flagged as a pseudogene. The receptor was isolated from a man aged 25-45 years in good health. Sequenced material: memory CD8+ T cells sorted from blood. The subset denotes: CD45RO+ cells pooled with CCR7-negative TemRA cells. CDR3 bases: TGTGCCAGAAGCTTAGTCGCCCCACAGGCTAGCTCCTACGAGCAGTACTTC. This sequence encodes CARSLVAPQASSYEQYF.